Reported below is one T cell receptor beta chain. Its antigen remains unidentified. This specimen belongs to a study of graft-versus-host responses after intestinal transplantation. Looking at the study overall: Each recipient received a multivisceral, liver-intestinal, or isolated intestinal graft.

Some clones are missing from TCRdb's copy, which holds only in-frame ones; the method was immunoSEQ multiplex PCR. Of approximately 110,000 clones listed, around 94% were seen once; the top ten hold 1% to 1.5%. This CDR3 spans 13 amino acids. Trimming cost V 6 bases and J 8 bases; bases outside gene matches: 8. Germline CDR1 and CDR2: MGHDK and SYGVNS. The clonotype comes from a human donor who was the organ donor for an intestinal transplant. The V gene is TRBV25-1, the J gene TRBJ1-1, with TRBD1 identical over 8 bases. The sample here was unstimulated CD8+ T cells sorted from spleen or lymph node cells, taken before transplant. The CDR3 nucleotides read TGTGCCAGCAGCTCAGGGGGCCGTACGGAAGCTTTCTTT. As protein: CASSSGGRTEAFF.